This TCR beta chain appears in the sequencing data of a study of blood T cell repertoires in COVID-19. Overall study: The origin of the acute and convalescent COVID-19 samples was the United States, Italy and Spain. T cells, B-cell-depleted T cells, or PBMCs provided the cDNA or gDNA that served as material.

Under the authors' procedure: Cell counts per sample came from amplifying reference gene primers. Produced via immunoSEQ multiplex PCR; TCRdb's table is partial and in-frame only. That table furnishes V, J and clone size, whereas the DNA furnished D and trimming. The sample has a few hundred thousand clones, approximately 80% seen once; the top ten hold just under 7.5%. The sequence was obtained from a woman aged 50 to 60 with acute or convalescent COVID-19. The sequenced sample consisted of peripheral blood.

The CDR3 sequence: CASSMRQGYYGYTF. CDR3 DNA sequence: TGTGCCAGTAGTATGCGGCAGGGGTACTATGGCTACACCTTC. The chain has TRBV19 and TRBJ1-2, with D perhaps matching TRBD1 (6 bases). From germline, CDR1 is LNHDA and CDR2 SQIVND (reference sequence). Trimming cost V 3 bases and J 3 bases, with 11 bases left between them. The CDR3 has 14 amino acids.